The present T cell receptor (beta chain) was sequenced within a study of long-term antiretroviral therapy in people with HIV. Study-level results: Among HIV repertoires, CDR3 length ranges were narrower than those of controls.

An immunoSEQ assay, version v3.0, was performed at survey level. The method was immunoSEQ multiplex PCR; TCRdb's version includes in-frame clones alone and lacks a portion of them. This table holds 7,500 to 10,000 clones, around 84% found once. Per germline, CDR1 KGHSH and CDR2 LQKENI. The CDR3 loop spans 15 amino acids. V trimming: 6 bases; J trimming: 6 bases; junction bases outside the gene matches: 7. In regard to this clone: Its antigen is still unknown.

This receptor was taken from a man younger than 40 with HIV. The chain employs TRBV18 and TRBJ2-7, with 14 nucleotides matching TRBD2. This sample comprised unsorted PBMCs, obtained 0.3 years before starting antiretroviral therapy. CDR3: CASSAGLAGGSEQYF. The CDR3 nucleotides read TGTGCCAGCTCCGCCGGACTAGCGGGAGGTAGCGAGCAGTACTTC.